This T cell receptor beta chain was recorded in a study of T cells in localized non-small cell lung cancer. Study conclusions and caveats: Of the top 100 tumor clones, median around 55 were in adjacent lung, 25 to 30 among its top 100.

In the case of this clone: As yet, its antigen is unknown.

Data came from immunoSEQ multiplex PCR; TCRdb stores just in-frame clones and leaves some out. This table has 15,000 to 20,000 clones, around 80% appearing once. This specimen was peripheral blood, taken before any cancer treatment. The TCR comes from a male donor aged 60 or over with stage I lung adenocarcinoma.

CDR3 DNA: TGTGCCAGCAGCCCGGCCCTGGGCGGCACCGGGGAGCTGTTTTTT. Its translation is CASSPALGGTGELFF. The V gene is TRBV7-6, the J gene TRBJ2-2; D is undetermined. Germline V gene lookup returns CDR1 SGHVS and CDR2 FNYEAQ. This CDR3 contains 15 residues. V was cut by 5 bases and J by 4 bases, with 14 bases left in between.